The rows below give T cell receptor beta chains drawn from one sample of a study of blood T cells in healthy people across ages. TCRdb processed the 5' RACE reads anew with MiXCR; each CDR3 protein has one entry. The table has around 1,500,000 distinct CDR3 sequences, roughly 40% seen once. Sequencing input: blood. These receptors all stem from a woman aged 18-35 years in good health. Each CDR3 is given with its conserved first and last residue. A D gene is named only where the DNA matches it firmly. Size tells how often a clone was seen (once, few, many) or the class of an expanded clone, and some rows leave it out.

clone size,V gene,D gene,J gene,CDR3 protein,CDR3 DNA
.,TRBV15,.,TRBJ2-7,CATSREGEGGSYEQYF,TGTGCCACCAGCAGAGAGGGCGAGGGGGGCTCCTACGAGCAGTACTTC
.,TRBV12-3/TRBV12-4,.,TRBJ2-5,CASSFGGPVRETQYF,TGTGCCAGCAGTTTTGGAGGACCCGTGAGAGAGACCCAGTACTTC
.,TRBV29-1,TRBD1,TRBJ2-1,CSVEGIRDRVNEQFF,TGCAGCGTTGAAGGAATTCGGGACAGGGTAAATGAGCAGTTCTTC
.,TRBV20-1,.,TRBJ1-1,CSATGGGETFF,TGCAGTGCAACGGGAGGCGGGGAAACTTTCTTT
.,TRBV7-9,.,TRBJ1-1,CASSSYREGTEAFF,TGTGCCAGCAGCTCCTACAGGGAGGGGACTGAAGCTTTCTTT
.,TRBV27,.,TRBJ2-6,CASSSNQISGANVLTF,TGTGCCAGCAGTTCCAATCAGATCTCTGGGGCCAACGTCCTGACTTTC
once,TRBV28,.,TRBJ2-7,CASNAPSGSYEQYF,TGTGCCAGCAATGCGCCGAGCGGCTCCTACGAGCAGTACTTC
once,TRBV20-1,.,TRBJ2-7,CSAGDPEGGRLYEQYF,TGCAGTGCTGGAGATCCGGAGGGCGGACGGCTATACGAGCAGTACTTC
few,TRBV11-2,TRBD1,TRBJ2-5,CASSLRVGQIQETQYF,TGTGCCAGCAGCCTACGTGTGGGACAGATCCAAGAGACCCAGTACTTC
.,TRBV7-2,.,TRBJ2-7,CASSLMGRERAYEQYF,TGTGCCAGCAGCTTAATGGGTAGGGAAAGGGCCTACGAGCAGTACTTC
.,TRBV20-1,TRBD1,TRBJ1-2,CRGDRGRLDGYTF,TGCAGGGGGGACAGGGGGCGATTGGATGGCTACACCTTC
few,TRBV6-5,.,TRBJ1-2,CAAGVQEYGYTF,TGTGCCGCGGGGGTCCAAGAATATGGCTACACCTTC
.,TRBV29-1,.,TRBJ2-6,CGGLAGANVLTF,TGCGGTGGGTTAGCTGGGGCCAACGTCCTGACTTTC
.,TRBV14,.,TRBJ1-2,CASSQERNYGYTF,TGTGCCAGCAGCCAAGAACGGAACTATGGCTACACCTTC
.,TRBV7-2,TRBD2,TRBJ2-1,CASSWGLAGFGYEQFF,TGTGCCAGCAGCTGGGGACTAGCGGGATTCGGATATGAGCAGTTCTTC
.,TRBV5-1,.,TRBJ2-5,CASSLEGLTVEETQYF,TGCGCCAGCAGCTTGGAAGGGCTAACAGTGGAAGAGACCCAGTACTTC
.,TRBV4-1,TRBD2,TRBJ2-1,CASVPYSGGRNEQFF,TGCGCCAGCGTACCTTACAGCGGGGGGAGAAATGAGCAGTTCTTC
.,TRBV20-1,.,TRBJ2-7,CSAREASTYEQYF,TGCAGTGCTAGAGAAGCTTCCACCTACGAGCAGTACTTC
.,TRBV5-5,.,TRBJ2-7,CASSLAVTLRDEQYF,TGTGCCAGCAGCTTGGCGGTAACGTTACGTGACGAGCAGTACTTC
few,TRBV19,.,TRBJ2-5,CASSIDTGQETQYF,TGTGCCAGTAGTATAGATACTGGTCAAGAGACCCAGTACTTC
.,TRBV28,TRBD2,TRBJ2-3,CASSAPSGGTRDTQYF,TGTGCCAGCAGTGCCCCTAGCGGGGGGACCCGAGATACGCAGTATTTT
few,TRBV7-9,.,TRBJ2-3,CASSLATGLGEGTDTQYF,TGTGCCAGCAGCTTAGCGACCGGCCTAGGGGAGGGCACAGATACGCAGTATTTT
.,TRBV10-3,.,TRBJ2-7,CAISPLPSSGGEQYF,TGTGCCATCAGCCCCCTACCTTCGTCTGGGGGCGAGCAGTACTTC
.,TRBV6-1,.,TRBJ1-2,CASSDRYGYTF,TGTGCCAGCAGTGACCGGTATGGCTACACCTTC
once,TRBV7-9,TRBD2,TRBJ2-5,CASSLSGGYGETQYF,TGTGCCAGCAGCTTATCGGGGGGATACGGGGAGACCCAGTACTTC
.,TRBV20-1,.,TRBJ2-3,CSPRSPGGRADTQYF,TGCAGTCCCAGGTCCCCGGGGGGCCGAGCAGATACGCAGTATTTT
few,TRBV7-9,.,TRBJ2-6,CASSSPGQFISGANVLTF,TGTGCCAGCAGCTCCCCGGGACAATTTATATCTGGGGCCAACGTCCTGACTTTC
few,TRBV24-1,TRBD1,TRBJ2-6,CATSPPGGNTGANVLTF,TGTGCCACCAGTCCGCCAGGGGGCAATACTGGGGCCAACGTCCTGACTTTC
few,TRBV29-1,.,TRBJ2-3,CSVNSSPTDTQYF,TGCAGCGTAAACTCCTCGCCCACAGATACGCAGTATTTT
.,TRBV7-2,.,TRBJ2-1,CASSLVTGVSHNEQFF,TGTGCCAGCAGCCTTGTCACGGGAGTTTCCCACAATGAGCAGTTCTTC
.,TRBV28,.,TRBJ2-1,CASTCSGSNYKFF,TGTGCCAGCACCTGTAGTGGGTCGAATTATAAGTTCTTC
.,TRBV10-3,TRBD1,TRBJ1-6,CAISEKNTGEDSPLHF,TGTGCCATCAGTGAGAAGAACACAGGGGAGGATTCACCCCTCCACTTT
few,TRBV28,TRBD1,TRBJ2-7,CASSRRTGSLSYEQYF,TGTGCCAGCAGCCGCCGGACAGGGTCTTTGTCCTACGAGCAGTACTTC
.,TRBV27,.,TRBJ1-1,CASGHRERNTEAFF,TGTGCCAGCGGGCACAGGGAAAGGAACACTGAAGCTTTCTTT
.,TRBV7-8,TRBD2,TRBJ2-7,CASSLSETSGNEQYF,TGTGCCAGCAGCTTATCCGAGACTAGCGGGAACGAGCAGTACTTC
.,TRBV6-5,TRBD2,TRBJ2-7,CASSQGLAAVQYF,TGTGCCAGCAGCCAGGGACTAGCGGCGGTGCAGTACTTC
.,TRBV30,TRBD1,TRBJ1-5,CAWRQGGHLKGQPQHF,TGTGCCTGGAGGCAGGGGGGACACTTGAAGGGTCAGCCCCAGCATTTT
.,TRBV30,.,TRBJ1-1,CAWSREYTEAFF,TGTGCCTGGAGTCGGGAATACACTGAAGCTTTCTTT
few,TRBV18,.,TRBJ2-5,CASSPNVRETQYF,TGTGCCAGCTCACCGAATGTACGAGAGACCCAGTACTTC
.,TRBV7-9,.,TRBJ2-5,CASSLGGQGQSQETQYF,TGTGCCAGCAGCTTAGGGGGGCAGGGGCAGTCCCAAGAGACCCAGTACTTC
.,TRBV4-2,TRBD2,TRBJ2-1,CASSLGRDFYNEQFF,TGTGCCAGCAGCCTGGGGAGGGACTTTTACAATGAGCAGTTCTTC
.,TRBV20-1,TRBD2,TRBJ2-3,CSATGLAGTTDTQYF,TGCAGTGCTACAGGACTAGCGGGGACCACAGATACGCAGTATTTT
few,TRBV28,TRBD1,TRBJ2-5,CASSLPGQGYGQYF,TGTGCCAGCAGTTTACCCGGACAGGGCTACGGGCAGTACTTC
.,TRBV2,TRBD2,TRBJ2-7,CASLTGTSVGEQYF,TGTGCCAGCCTTACCGGGACTAGTGTCGGTGAGCAGTACTTC
.,TRBV20-1,.,TRBJ1-1,CSAKQGGNTEAFF,TGCAGTGCCAAGCAGGGTGGGAACACTGAAGCTTTCTTT
few,TRBV25-1,TRBD1,TRBJ2-5,CASSESGQLLGSQYF,TGTGCCAGCAGTGAATCGGGACAGCTTCTGGGGTCCCAGTACTTC
.,TRBV29-1,TRBD1,TRBJ1-2,CSVVGTGEGYGYTF,TGCAGCGTTGTGGGGACAGGGGAGGGCTATGGCTACACCTTC
.,TRBV6-6,.,TRBJ2-1,CAITQGNLFSYNEQFF,TGTGCCATAACCCAAGGGAATTTATTCTCCTACAATGAGCAGTTCTTC
few,TRBV6-6,TRBD1,TRBJ2-7,CASSYGQGGSYEQYF,TGTGCCAGCAGCTATGGACAGGGGGGATCCTACGAGCAGTACTTC
few,TRBV12-3/TRBV12-4,.,TRBJ1-2,CASTKLPARDYGYTF,TGTGCCAGCACAAAACTTCCGGCCAGGGACTATGGCTACACCTTC
.,TRBV6-1,.,TRBJ2-5,CASSEGLRGDKQYF,TGTGCCAGCAGTGAAGGGTTAAGGGGGGACAAGCAGTACTTC
.,TRBV9,.,TRBJ2-5,CASSGGGGRQETQYF,TGTGCCAGCAGCGGGGGAGGGGGGCGCCAAGAGACCCAGTACTTC
.,TRBV27,TRBD1,TRBJ2-1,CVSSLYQGALNEQFF,TGTGTCAGCAGTTTATACCAGGGGGCGCTAAATGAGCAGTTCTTC